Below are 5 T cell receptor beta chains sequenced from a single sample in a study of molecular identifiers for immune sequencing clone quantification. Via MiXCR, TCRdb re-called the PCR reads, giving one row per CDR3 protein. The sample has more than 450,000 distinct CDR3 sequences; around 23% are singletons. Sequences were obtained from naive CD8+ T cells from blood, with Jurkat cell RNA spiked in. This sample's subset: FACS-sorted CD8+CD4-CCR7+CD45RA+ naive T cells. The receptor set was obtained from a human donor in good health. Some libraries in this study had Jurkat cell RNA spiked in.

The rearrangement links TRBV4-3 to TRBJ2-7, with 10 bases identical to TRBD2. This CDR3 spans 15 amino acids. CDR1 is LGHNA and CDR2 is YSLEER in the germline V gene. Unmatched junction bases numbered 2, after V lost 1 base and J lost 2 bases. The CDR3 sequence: CASSQALAGAYEQYF. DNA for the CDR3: TGCGCCAGCAGCCAAGCTCTAGCGGGGGCCTACGAGCAGTACTTC.

The CDR3 sequence: CASRPRGGNSPLHF. The CDR3 nucleotides are TGTGCCAGCCGCCCCCGGGGGGGAAATTCACCCCTCCACTTT. V gene TRBV27 combines with J gene TRBJ1-6; perhaps TRBD1 as D (5 bases). CDR1 and CDR2 (germline): MNHEY, SMNVEV (reference sequence). The CDR3 totals 14 residues. V dropped 8 bases and J dropped 7 bases, with 15 bases sitting between them.

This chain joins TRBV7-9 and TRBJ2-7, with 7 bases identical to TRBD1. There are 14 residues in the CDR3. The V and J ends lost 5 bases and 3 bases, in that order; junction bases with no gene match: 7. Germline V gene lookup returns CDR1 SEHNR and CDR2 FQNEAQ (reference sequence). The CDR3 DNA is TGTGCCAGCAGCGCTCAGACAGGGCGCTACGAGCAGTACTTC. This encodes CASSAQTGRYEQYF.

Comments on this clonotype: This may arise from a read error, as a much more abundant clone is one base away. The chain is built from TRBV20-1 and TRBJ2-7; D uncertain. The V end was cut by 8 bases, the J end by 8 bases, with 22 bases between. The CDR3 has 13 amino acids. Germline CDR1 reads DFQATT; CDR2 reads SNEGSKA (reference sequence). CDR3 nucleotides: TGCAGTCCCCTTCTGTGGAGTGGAAACAAGCAGTACTTC. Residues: CSPLLWSGNKQYF.

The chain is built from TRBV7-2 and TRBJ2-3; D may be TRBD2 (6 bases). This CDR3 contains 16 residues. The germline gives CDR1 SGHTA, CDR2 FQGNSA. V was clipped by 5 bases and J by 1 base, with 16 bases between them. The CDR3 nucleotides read TGTGCCAGCAGCGATGGTGTCCAGCGGGGCACAGATACGCAGTATTTT. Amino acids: CASSDGVQRGTDTQYF.